The 9 T cell receptor beta chains in this list originate from one sample, sequenced in a study of blood T cell repertoires in COVID-19. Method: immunoSEQ multiplex PCR; TCRdb's copy keeps in-frame clones and lacks some. The sample has 120,000 to 150,000 clones, around 81% seen once. Sequencing was carried out using peripheral blood. The receptors were sampled from a woman in her thirties or forties with active or convalescent COVID-19.

V and J are TRBV5-1 and TRBJ2-3, with D possibly being TRBD1 (6 bases). The CDR3 is made up of 15 amino acids. Germline V gene sequence: CDR1 SGHRS, CDR2 YFSETQ. The V end was cut by 4 bases, the J end by 3 bases, with 15 bases between. The CDR3 sequence is CASSPLQGRTDTQYF. The CDR3 region has the DNA TGCGCCAGCAGCCCATTACAGGGTCGGACAGATACGCAGTATTTT.

The chain joins TRBV11-2 to TRBJ2-1; D unresolved. This CDR3 is 13 amino acids long. Germline assignment: CDR1 SGHAT and CDR2 FQNNGV. Trimming removed 2 bases at V and 9 bases at J, with 11 bases between. In nucleotides, the CDR3 is TGTGCCAGCAGCTTATCCCAAACCGGTGAGCAGTTCTTC. Residues: CASSLSQTGEQFF. The full variable domain, with the rest looked up from reference TRBV11-2 and TRBJ2-1, is EAGVAQSPRYKIIEKRQSVAFWCNPISGHATLYWYQQILGQGPKLLIQFQNNGVVDDSQLPKDRFSAERLKGVDSTLKIQPAKLEDSAVYLCASSLSQTGEQFFGPGTRLTVL.

As regards this clone: The sample holds other DNA sequences that translate to the same CDR3. The chain combines TRBV5-1 with TRBJ2-3; 12 bases align to TRBD2. The V gene end was trimmed by 4 bases and the J gene end by 3 bases; junction bases not matched to a gene: 6. The CDR3 runs 16 residues. Germline V gives CDR1 SGHRS, CDR2 YFSETQ. The CDR3 loop reads CASSLPTSGSTDTQYF. The CDR3 DNA is TGCGCCAGCAGCCTCCCGACTAGCGGGAGTACAGATACGCAGTATTTT.

V gene TRBV4-1 combines with J gene TRBJ1-4, with 8 bases that match TRBD1. The CDR3 loop spans 19 amino acids. Losses at the gene ends were 4 bases for V and 6 bases for J; bases not matched to a gene: 19. Germline V gene lookup returns CDR1 MGHRA and CDR2 YSYEKL. CDR3 protein: CASSPATYLLPGGDEKLFF. CDR3 DNA sequence: TGCGCCAGCAGCCCGGCGACCTATTTGCTGCCAGGGGGCGATGAAAAACTGTTTTTT.

The CDR3: CASSPPDRGYSYTF. Written as DNA, the CDR3 is TGTGCCAGCAGCCCACCGGACAGGGGATACAGCTACACCTTC. This chain links TRBV9 with TRBJ1-2, with 9 nucleotides matching TRBD1. Germline V CDR1 and CDR2: SGDLS, YYNGEE. This CDR3 is 14 amino acids long. V trimming: 4 bases; J trimming: 9 bases; junction bases outside the gene matches: 10.

The rearrangement uses TRBV28 and TRBJ2-1, with TRBD1 matching over 7 bases. This CDR3 is 15 amino acids long. Germline lookup yields CDR1 MDHEN and CDR2 SYDVKM. Losses at the gene ends were 5 bases for V and 6 bases for J; bases not matched to a gene: 10. CDR3 loop: CASSSRQGEGNEQFF. CDR3 in DNA: TGTGCCAGCAGTAGTCGACAGGGCGAGGGCAATGAGCAGTTCTTC.

This chain uses TRBV30 with TRBJ2-5, with TRBD2 identical over 10 bases. Germline-derived CDR1 and CDR2 are GTSNPN and SVGIG (reference sequence). Trimming at V came to 8 bases and at J to 1 base, leaving 10 bases not matched to a gene. There are 15 residues in the CDR3. This CDR3 is CAGLPPSGGQETQYF. CDR3 DNA sequence: TGTGCCGGACTACCTCCTAGCGGGGGCCAAGAGACCCAGTACTTC.

The J gene is TRBJ2-2, the V gene TRBV30; no clear D gene. Per germline, CDR1 GTSNPN and CDR2 SVGIG (reference sequence). CDR3 length: 16 amino acids. V was cut by 1 base and J by 4 bases, with 16 bases left in between. CDR3 in amino acids: CAWSGPGGTPTGELFF. CDR3 coding DNA: TGTGCCTGGAGTGGTCCTGGTGGTACTCCCACCGGGGAGCTGTTTTTT. Combining the CDR3 with reference TRBV30 and TRBJ2-2 gives the whole variable domain SQTIHQWPATLVQPVGSPLSLECTVEGTSNPNLYWYRQAAGRGLQLLFYSVGIGQISSEVPQNLSASRPQDRQFILSSKKLLLSDSGFYLCAWSGPGGTPTGELFFGEGSRLTVL.

This rearrangement joins TRBV6-5 to TRBJ1-2; 9 bases fit TRBD1. The CDR3 length is 15 residues. Trimming took 2 bases from V and 6 from J; bases not matched to a gene: 7. Looked up from germline, CDR1 is MNHEY and CDR2 is SVGAGI. The CDR3 is CASSYPGQGENGYTF. The CDR3, as DNA: TGTGCCAGCAGTTACCCGGGACAGGGAGAGAATGGCTACACCTTC.